Listed below are T cell receptor beta chains from one sample, sequenced in a study of blood T cell repertoires in COVID-19. Generated by immunoSEQ multiplex PCR, the TCRdb table keeps only in-frame clones and is missing some. The sample shows around 450,000 clones, around nine tenths of them seen only once. Sequenced input: PBMCs or T cells enriched from blood (not recorded which). Receptor source: a woman under 30 with acute COVID-19. The CDR3 runs from the conserved cysteine through the conserved F or W.

cdr3_aa j_call v_call
CASSKARQFTYEQYF TRBJ2-7 TRBV6-1
CASSQDVLAETSTDTQYF TRBJ2-3 TRBV4-3
CASSRTGSSGYTF TRBJ1-2 TRBV27
CASSFYLRGLYNSPLHF TRBJ1-6 TRBV28
CASSVTGGNEKLFF TRBJ1-4 TRBV9
CASRIPGTTNEKLFF TRBJ1-4 TRBV5-8
CASRSGGWETQYF TRBJ2-5 TRBV12-3/TRBV12-4
CASSKTRLARNNEQFF TRBJ2-1 TRBV5-4
CATSKRNEQFF TRBJ2-1 TRBV19
CASSLNKAYYEETQYF TRBJ2-5 TRBV11-2
CASSIARPRPVGYTF TRBJ1-2 TRBV19
CASTREITEAFF TRBJ1-1 TRBV7-2
CASSQDHSGNTIYF TRBJ1-3 TRBV4-3
CAGSAGGPQETQYF TRBJ2-5 TRBV10-3
CASSLEQGGFYEQYF TRBJ2-7 TRBV5-5
CASSLGTGYEKLFF TRBJ1-4 TRBV7-9
CASSLRGRANYGYTF TRBJ1-2 TRBV11-3
CASSQGGNRVYGYTF TRBJ1-2 TRBV3-1/TRBV3-2
CASSLLKGVHGELFF TRBJ2-2 TRBV7-9
CASMGLRVHNEQFF TRBJ2-1 TRBV21-1
CASSANRGNGYTF TRBJ1-2 TRBV25-1
CASSRDLRAYEQYF TRBJ2-7 TRBV27
CAWGAGPSNEQFF TRBJ2-1 TRBV30